These T cell receptor beta chains were read from a single sample in a study of cytomegalovirus exposure and HLA in healthy donors. The data were produced by immunoSEQ multiplex PCR, yet TCRdb's version contains in-frame clones alone and is incomplete. This table holds about 230,000 clones, just over 75% found once. What was sequenced was PBMCs. The source of these receptors is a woman aged 55 to 70 in good health and CMV-seropositive. The CDR3 runs from the conserved cysteine through the conserved F or W. D genes are given only for firm matches. Clone size, where shown, is once, few, many, or a class for clones that have expanded.

clone size: NA
D gene: NA
J gene: TRBJ2-1
V gene: TRBV2
CDR3 protein: CATKRAGANEQFF
CDR3 DNA: TGTGCCACCAAGAGGGCGGGGGCCAATGAGCAGTTCTTC

clone size: NA
D gene: NA
J gene: TRBJ2-5
V gene: TRBV15
CDR3 protein: CATSRGLAQETQYF
CDR3 DNA: TGTGCCACCAGCAGAGGGCTAGCCCAAGAGACCCAGTACTTC

clone size: NA
D gene: NA
J gene: TRBJ2-2
V gene: TRBV5-1
CDR3 protein: CASSLGTPNTGELFF
CDR3 DNA: TGCGCCAGCAGCTTAGGGACTCCTAACACCGGGGAGCTGTTTTTT

clone size: NA
D gene: TRBD1
J gene: TRBJ2-2
V gene: TRBV6-4
CDR3 protein: CASSDPPQGQINTGELFF
CDR3 DNA: TGTGCCAGCAGTGACCCACCGCAGGGACAGATTAACACCGGGGAGCTGTTTTTT

clone size: NA
D gene: TRBD1
J gene: TRBJ2-1
V gene: TRBV2
CDR3 protein: CASRGETGTGQFF
CDR3 DNA: TGTGCCAGCAGGGGAGAAACCGGGACAGGGCAGTTCTTC

clone size: NA
D gene: TRBD2
J gene: TRBJ2-2
V gene: TRBV5-4
CDR3 protein: CASAARGGSTGELFF
CDR3 DNA: TGTGCCAGCGCCGCTCGGGGGGGAAGCACCGGGGAGCTGTTTTTT

clone size: NA
D gene: NA
J gene: TRBJ1-2
V gene: TRBV6-5
CDR3 protein: CASSYSTERGYTF
CDR3 DNA: TGTGCCAGCAGTTACTCGACAGAGAGAGGCTACACCTTC

clone size: NA
D gene: NA
J gene: TRBJ1-4
V gene: TRBV30
CDR3 protein: CAWRARGIEKLFF
CDR3 DNA: TGTGCCTGGAGAGCTCGGGGTATTGAAAAACTGTTTTTT

clone size: few
D gene: NA
J gene: TRBJ1-4
V gene: TRBV7-2
CDR3 protein: CASSLSRANEKLFF
CDR3 DNA: TGTGCCAGCAGCTTATCACGGGCTAATGAAAAACTGTTTTTT

clone size: NA
D gene: TRBD1
J gene: TRBJ1-1
V gene: TRBV9
CDR3 protein: CASSVGLGGAWDTEAFF
CDR3 DNA: TGTGCCAGCAGCGTAGGGTTAGGGGGCGCATGGGACACTGAAGCTTTCTTT

clone size: NA
D gene: NA
J gene: TRBJ1-2
V gene: TRBV18
CDR3 protein: CASSPPSLTENYGYTF
CDR3 DNA: TGTGCCAGCTCACCCCCTTCGCTCACAGAGAACTATGGCTACACCTTC

clone size: NA
D gene: TRBD1
J gene: TRBJ1-2
V gene: TRBV30
CDR3 protein: CACGQGIGGYTF
CDR3 DNA: TGTGCCTGTGGACAGGGGATTGGTGGCTACACCTTC

clone size: few
D gene: NA
J gene: TRBJ1-6
V gene: TRBV5-1
CDR3 protein: CASSLTGRGGLDSPLHF
CDR3 DNA: TGCGCCAGCAGCTTAACAGGGAGAGGAGGTTTGGATTCACCCCTCCACTTT

clone size: NA
D gene: TRBD2
J gene: TRBJ2-1
V gene: TRBV18
CDR3 protein: CASSPPSGRNNEQFF
CDR3 DNA: TGTGCCAGCTCACCACCCAGCGGGAGGAACAATGAGCAGTTCTTC

clone size: NA
D gene: TRBD2
J gene: TRBJ2-3
V gene: TRBV6-1
CDR3 protein: CASRGLARRTDTQYF
CDR3 DNA: TGTGCCAGCAGAGGACTAGCGAGACGCACAGATACGCAGTATTTT

clone size: NA
D gene: NA
J gene: TRBJ2-3
V gene: TRBV4-1
CDR3 protein: CASSQGGATQYF
CDR3 DNA: TGCGCCAGCAGCCAGGGAGGTGCTACGCAGTATTTT

clone size: NA
D gene: TRBD2
J gene: TRBJ2-3
V gene: TRBV5-4
CDR3 protein: CASSSGRAGSTDTQYF
CDR3 DNA: TGTGCCAGCAGCTCTGGTCGAGCGGGGAGCACAGATACGCAGTATTTT

clone size: NA
D gene: NA
J gene: TRBJ2-4
V gene: TRBV7-9
CDR3 protein: CASSLLGAGIQYF
CDR3 DNA: TGTGCCAGCAGCTTATTGGGGGCTGGCATTCAGTACTTC

clone size: few
D gene: TRBD1
J gene: TRBJ2-5
V gene: TRBV19
CDR3 protein: CASTETGGAVTQYF
CDR3 DNA: TGTGCCAGTACCGAGACAGGGGGCGCGGTGACCCAGTACTTC

clone size: NA
D gene: TRBD2
J gene: TRBJ2-3
V gene: TRBV5-1
CDR3 protein: CASSSPRTSGGQDTQYF
CDR3 DNA: TGCGCCAGCAGCTCCCCTAGGACTAGCGGGGGGCAGGATACGCAGTATTTT

clone size: NA
D gene: NA
J gene: TRBJ1-3
V gene: TRBV30
CDR3 protein: CAWRRLGTGSSGNTIYF
CDR3 DNA: TGTGCCTGGAGGCGTCTAGGGACTGGATCCTCTGGAAACACCATATATTTT

clone size: NA
D gene: NA
J gene: TRBJ2-3
V gene: TRBV2
CDR3 protein: CASSQQGGTDTQYF
CDR3 DNA: TGTGCCAGCAGTCAACAGGGAGGCACAGATACGCAGTATTTT

clone size: NA
D gene: NA
J gene: TRBJ1-4
V gene: TRBV2
CDR3 protein: CASSSDTTNEKLFF
CDR3 DNA: TGTGCCAGCAGCTCAGATACAACTAATGAAAAACTGTTTTTT

clone size: NA
D gene: NA
J gene: TRBJ2-7
V gene: TRBV5-1
CDR3 protein: CASSFIGVSYEQYF
CDR3 DNA: TGCGCCAGCAGCTTTATAGGGGTTTCCTACGAGCAGTACTTC

clone size: NA
D gene: TRBD2
J gene: TRBJ2-5
V gene: TRBV5-8
CDR3 protein: CASSLGGGTQETQYF
CDR3 DNA: TGTGCCAGCAGCTTGGGCGGGGGGACCCAAGAGACCCAGTACTTC

clone size: NA
D gene: NA
J gene: TRBJ2-5
V gene: TRBV5-1
CDR3 protein: CASSSTVQETQYF
CDR3 DNA: TGCGCCAGCAGCTCGACAGTCCAAGAGACCCAGTACTTC

clone size: NA
D gene: TRBD2
J gene: TRBJ2-5
V gene: TRBV2
CDR3 protein: CASIRTSGGAETQYF
CDR3 DNA: TGTGCCAGCATTCGGACTAGCGGGGGAGCAGAGACCCAGTACTTC

clone size: few
D gene: NA
J gene: TRBJ1-2
V gene: TRBV4-3
CDR3 protein: CASSAGVRGYTF
CDR3 DNA: TGCGCCAGCAGCGCGGGGGTCCGGGGCTACACCTTC

clone size: NA
D gene: TRBD2
J gene: TRBJ2-3
V gene: TRBV11-2
CDR3 protein: CASSLNSGGAVDTQYF
CDR3 DNA: TGTGCCAGCAGCTTAAATAGCGGGGGGGCGGTAGATACGCAGTATTTT

clone size: NA
D gene: TRBD1
J gene: TRBJ1-2
V gene: TRBV7-9
CDR3 protein: CSSHSGTGQFFDYGYTF
CDR3 DNA: TGTTCCAGCCACTCCGGGACAGGTCAATTTTTTGACTATGGCTACACCTTC

clone size: NA
D gene: NA
J gene: TRBJ2-3
V gene: TRBV5-8
CDR3 protein: CASVEQVGTDTQYF
CDR3 DNA: TGTGCCAGCGTGGAACAGGTGGGCACAGATACGCAGTATTTT

clone size: NA
D gene: TRBD2
J gene: TRBJ2-7
V gene: TRBV18
CDR3 protein: CASSPASGRAHEQYF
CDR3 DNA: TGTGCCAGCTCACCGGCCAGCGGGAGGGCCCACGAGCAGTACTTC

clone size: NA
D gene: NA
J gene: TRBJ2-3
V gene: TRBV5-6
CDR3 protein: CASSLAGTPTTSQYF
CDR3 DNA: TGTGCCAGCAGCTTGGCAGGGACACCCACGACATCGCAGTATTTT

clone size: NA
D gene: NA
J gene: TRBJ2-3
V gene: TRBV7-8
CDR3 protein: CASSLSPGLDTQYF
CDR3 DNA: TGTGCCAGCAGCTTATCTCCAGGGTTAGATACGCAGTATTTT

clone size: NA
D gene: NA
J gene: TRBJ2-2
V gene: TRBV28
CDR3 protein: CASSPRATGELFF
CDR3 DNA: TGTGCCAGCAGTCCGAGGGCTACCGGGGAGCTGTTTTTT

clone size: NA
D gene: TRBD2
J gene: TRBJ2-5
V gene: TRBV5-1
CDR3 protein: CASSLSGNMETQYF
CDR3 DNA: TGCGCCAGCAGCTTGAGCGGGAATATGGAGACCCAGTACTTC

clone size: NA
D gene: TRBD1
J gene: TRBJ1-1
V gene: TRBV11-2
CDR3 protein: CASSLTIRQGMNTEAFF
CDR3 DNA: TGTGCCAGCAGCCTTACGATTCGACAGGGAATGAACACTGAAGCTTTCTTT

clone size: few
D gene: TRBD1
J gene: TRBJ2-2
V gene: TRBV7-9
CDR3 protein: CASRPGQGAGGELFF
CDR3 DNA: TGTGCCAGCAGACCGGGACAGGGGGCCGGCGGGGAGCTGTTTTTT

clone size: NA
D gene: NA
J gene: TRBJ2-2
V gene: TRBV2
CDR3 protein: CASSALVGSTGELFF
CDR3 DNA: TGTGCCAGCAGTGCCCTAGTGGGGAGCACCGGGGAGCTGTTTTTT

clone size: NA
D gene: TRBD1
J gene: TRBJ2-6
V gene: TRBV2
CDR3 protein: CASRPDRGNGGANVLTF
CDR3 DNA: TGTGCCAGCAGACCCGACAGGGGGAATGGTGGGGCCAACGTCCTGACTTTC

clone size: NA
D gene: NA
J gene: TRBJ2-5
V gene: TRBV5-1
CDR3 protein: CASSLRRGLETQYF
CDR3 DNA: TGCGCCAGCAGCTTGCGGAGGGGGCTTGAGACCCAGTACTTC

clone size: few
D gene: NA
J gene: TRBJ1-5
V gene: TRBV7-2
CDR3 protein: CASSLVGTGYQPQHF
CDR3 DNA: TGTGCCAGCAGCTTAGTGGGTACGGGATATCAGCCCCAGCATTTT

clone size: NA
D gene: NA
J gene: TRBJ1-2
V gene: TRBV15
CDR3 protein: CATSRDPLGSHTF
CDR3 DNA: TGTGCCACCAGCAGAGATCCTCTTGGCAGTCATACCTTC

clone size: NA
D gene: NA
J gene: TRBJ2-7
V gene: TRBV11-2
CDR3 protein: CASSFGAAGLGGEQYF
CDR3 DNA: TGTGCCAGCAGCTTCGGCGCGGCGGGCCTGGGGGGCGAGCAGTACTTC

clone size: NA
D gene: NA
J gene: TRBJ1-6
V gene: TRBV13
CDR3 protein: CASSLGRNSPLHF
CDR3 DNA: TGTGCCAGCAGCTTAGGACGGAATTCACCCCTCCACTTT

clone size: NA
D gene: NA
J gene: TRBJ1-1
V gene: TRBV10-3
CDR3 protein: CAISESGDREAFF
CDR3 DNA: TGTGCCATCAGTGAGTCGGGAGACAGGGAAGCTTTCTTT

clone size: few
D gene: NA
J gene: TRBJ1-5
V gene: TRBV6-1
CDR3 protein: CAIRTGTGQPQHF
CDR3 DNA: TGTGCCATCCGAACAGGGACGGGCCAGCCCCAGCATTTT

clone size: NA
D gene: TRBD1
J gene: TRBJ2-7
V gene: TRBV4-1
CDR3 protein: CASSQPPGQGSYEQYF
CDR3 DNA: TGCGCCAGCAGCCAACCACCGGGACAGGGATCCTACGAGCAGTACTTC

clone size: few
D gene: NA
J gene: TRBJ1-1
V gene: TRBV10-3
CDR3 protein: CVSREHQNTEAFF
CDR3 DNA: TGTGTCTCCAGGGAACACCAGAACACTGAAGCTTTCTTT

clone size: NA
D gene: TRBD1
J gene: TRBJ2-7
V gene: TRBV5-1
CDR3 protein: CASSLEGTVVYEQYF
CDR3 DNA: TGCGCCAGCAGCTTGGAGGGGACAGTCGTCTACGAGCAGTACTTC

clone size: NA
D gene: TRBD2
J gene: TRBJ2-1
V gene: TRBV5-4
CDR3 protein: CASSLGGTSGRYEQFF
CDR3 DNA: TGTGCCAGCAGCTTGGGGGGGACTAGCGGGAGATATGAGCAGTTCTTC

clone size: NA
D gene: TRBD2
J gene: TRBJ2-1
V gene: TRBV4-3
CDR3 protein: CASSQDLLSGGPANEQFF
CDR3 DNA: TGCGCCAGCAGCCAAGACCTCCTTAGCGGGGGGCCAGCTAATGAGCAGTTCTTC

clone size: NA
D gene: NA
J gene: TRBJ1-5
V gene: TRBV27
CDR3 protein: CASSLMGGSQPQHF
CDR3 DNA: TGTGCCAGCAGTTTAATGGGGGGGAGTCAGCCCCAGCATTTT